The rows below give T cell receptor beta chains drawn from one sample of a study of T cells in Graves' hyperthyroidism and ophthalmopathy. TCRdb called the multiplex PCR reads again in MiXCR, with one record for every CDR3 protein. The table shows more than 550,000 distinct CDR3 sequences, with roughly 20% occurring only once. Sequenced: blood. All receptors come from a woman between 45 and 60 years old with Graves' hyperthyroidism that later progressed to Graves' ophthalmopathy. Both conserved end residues are part of each CDR3. The D gene is left open where the match is weak. A clone size is listed for some rows: how often the clone was seen (once, few, many), or a class if it is expanded.

j_gene	abundance	d_gene	v_gene	CDR3aa	CDR3nt
TRBJ1-5	many	-	TRBV3-1	CASSQGMQPQHF	TGTGCCAGCAGCCAAGGCATGCAGCCCCAGCATTTT
TRBJ1-6	-	TRBD1	TRBV20-1	CSAPTLTGGPPFSYNSPLHF	TGCAGTGCTCCTACCCTAACAGGGGGCCCTCCTTTCTCCTATAATTCACCCCTCCACTTT
TRBJ1-3	-	-	TRBV20-1	CSAGGLTDSGNTIYF	TGCAGTGCTGGGGGCCTAACGGACTCTGGAAACACCATATATTTT
TRBJ2-7	many	-	TRBV3-1	CASSQGPEDDEQYF	TGTGCCAGCAGCCAAGGTCCCGAGGACGACGAGCAGTACTTC
TRBJ2-5	once	-	TRBV12-3/TRBV12-4	CASSFRVGRETQYF	TGTGCCAGCAGTTTCAGGGTTGGAAGGGAGACCCAGTACTTC
TRBJ1-5	few	-	TRBV9	CASSVAEGFNQPQHF	TGTGCCAGCAGCGTAGCTGAGGGTTTCAATCAGCCCCAGCATTTT
TRBJ2-1	many	-	TRBV2	CASSDRSSYNEQFF	TGTGCCAGCAGTGACCGGAGCTCCTACAATGAGCAGTTCTTC
TRBJ1-5	-	-	TRBV27	CASSFGGSNQPEHF	TGTGCCAGCTCATTCGGAGGCAGCAATCAGCCCGAGCATTTT
TRBJ2-1	-	TRBD2	TRBV20-1	CSAIPRTSGSRNEQFF	TGCAGTGCTATACCTCGAACTAGCGGGAGTAGGAATGAGCAGTTCTTC
TRBJ2-1	-	TRBD2	TRBV18	CASSLLAGSGNEQFF	TGTGCCAGCTCATTACTAGCGGGGAGTGGGAATGAGCAGTTCTTC
TRBJ1-4	-	-	TRBV30	CAWSVLNNEKLFF	TGTGCCTGGAGTGTACTGAATAATGAAAAACTGTTTTTT
TRBJ2-1	-	TRBD2	TRBV4-1	CASSQGGGRLLYNEQFF	TGCGCCAGCAGCCAAGGCGGGGGAAGGTTACTCTACAATGAGCAGTTCTTC
TRBJ1-1	-	-	TRBV4-3	CASSQPLRSIGDTEAFF	TGCGCCAGCAGCCAGCCCTTGAGGTCCATTGGGGACACTGAAGCTTTCTTT
TRBJ2-5	many	-	TRBV5-1	CASSFGSRQTAETQYF	TGCGCCAGCAGCTTCGGTTCACGGCAAACAGCGGAGACCCAGTACTTC
TRBJ1-1	many	-	TRBV7-9	CASSPRSVNTEAFF	TGTGCCAGCAGCCCCCGTTCGGTGAACACTGAAGCTTTCTTT
TRBJ1-6	-	TRBD1	TRBV19	CASSTRGQGVNSPLHF	TGTGCCAGTAGTACCCGAGGACAGGGCGTCAATTCACCCCTCCACTTT
TRBJ1-2	many	-	TRBV6-6	CASSYKPNYGYTF	TGTGCCAGCAGTTACAAACCTAACTATGGCTACACCTTC
TRBJ1-1	many	TRBD1	TRBV11-1	CASSLRNRGAFF	TGTGCCAGCAGCTTAAGGAACAGGGGAGCTTTCTTT
TRBJ1-2	few	TRBD1	TRBV29-1	CSVPLPGQGVGGYTF	TGCAGCGTGCCCCTTCCGGGACAGGGGGTAGGTGGCTACACCTTC
TRBJ2-7	many	TRBD1	TRBV5-4	CASSLPGQGPYEQYF	TGTGCCAGCAGCTTGCCGGGACAGGGACCCTACGAGCAGTACTTC
TRBJ1-5	few	-	TRBV6-2/TRBV6-3	CASSYSSSPSNQPQHF	TGTGCCAGCAGTTACTCGAGCTCACCTAGCAATCAGCCCCAGCATTTT
TRBJ2-1	-	TRBD2	TRBV14	CASSQEISGGGVDEQFF	TGTGCCAGCAGCCAAGAGATATCTGGCGGGGGGGTCGATGAGCAGTTCTTC